These T cell receptor beta chains were read from a single sample in a study of cytomegalovirus exposure and HLA in healthy donors. Only in-frame clones appear in the TCRdb table, and some are missing; sequencing was by immunoSEQ multiplex PCR. The table records under 150,000 clones, around four fifths of them present only once. The sample was PBMCs. The receptors were sampled from a boy younger than 10 in good health and CMV-seronegative. The conserved cysteine and the conserved F or W are not part of the CDR3 here. A D gene is named only where the DNA matches it firmly.

CDR3	V	J	D
ASSSRPGTDTQY	TRBV10-1	TRBJ2-3	.
ASSSPGQAEQETQY	TRBV19	TRBJ2-5	TRBD1
AIYTNTGELF	TRBV10-3	TRBJ2-2	.
ASNFGTGSPEAF	TRBV2	TRBJ1-1	TRBD1
ASSDVGSSYNEQF	TRBV6-4	TRBJ2-1	.
ASSSVTRQGVGTDTQY	TRBV7-3	TRBJ2-3	TRBD1
ASKLQVNTEAF	TRBV5-6	TRBJ1-1	.
ASIPVVSSTDTQY	TRBV28	TRBJ2-3	.
ASSFWTGRATNEKLF	TRBV11-2	TRBJ1-4	TRBD1
ASSEASNTEAF	TRBV6-4	TRBJ1-1	.
ASSVGTSGRKIQETQY	TRBV9	TRBJ2-5	TRBD2
ASGVGTGGPNTGELF	TRBV12-5	TRBJ2-2	.
ASRSANTEAF	TRBV27	TRBJ1-1	.
ASSPLLRRQVPQPQH	TRBV7-8	TRBJ1-5	.
SSSLQAWNSPLH	TRBV7-9	TRBJ1-6	.
ASSYLKEQF	TRBV6-5	TRBJ2-1	.
ASSASGRETQY	TRBV2	TRBJ2-5	TRBD2
ASSFWAWSGNTIY	TRBV7-3	TRBJ1-3	.
SARGGVQF	TRBV20-1	TRBJ2-1	.
ASSLRTSGDLYNEQF	TRBV5-1	TRBJ2-1	TRBD2
ASSPWGAWTGEAF	TRBV11-2	TRBJ1-1	.
AVGNRANTEAF	TRBV10-3	TRBJ1-1	.
ASSEFWTGDTGELF	TRBV10-1	TRBJ2-2	TRBD1
ASSQVGQGSFGGWYGYT	TRBV4-2	TRBJ1-2	TRBD1
ASSFSPPRANVLT	TRBV7-2	TRBJ2-6	.
ASSQPTGGWNNEQF	TRBV4-2	TRBJ2-1	TRBD1
ASRPRDRALEKLF	TRBV2	TRBJ1-4	TRBD1
ASSLAGTSGLRETQY	TRBV5-4	TRBJ2-5	TRBD2
ASSVGGGPNTEAF	TRBV9	TRBJ1-1	.
ASSDGQGGTDTQY	TRBV6-4	TRBJ2-3	TRBD2
SSSLEPRTGSSYEQY	TRBV7-9	TRBJ2-7	TRBD1
ASSPNLQGNTEAF	TRBV18	TRBJ1-1	.
ASSVTGLDTGELF	TRBV25-1	TRBJ2-2	TRBD1
ASSLDLGGTDTQY	TRBV7-7	TRBJ2-3	.
ATSSGTGGVYEQY	TRBV15	TRBJ2-7	TRBD1
ASSSRDRSTGELF	TRBV13	TRBJ2-2	.
ATSSAQGYQPQH	TRBV15	TRBJ1-5	TRBD1
ASSLYRGDSEY	TRBV7-2	TRBJ2-7	TRBD1
ASNFRWTGYDGYT	TRBV5-8	TRBJ1-2	TRBD1
ATGVAGAGQPQH	TRBV7-2	TRBJ1-5	.
ASSLGPSSSGANVLT	TRBV11-3	TRBJ2-6	.
ASSIGGRVNTEAF	TRBV19	TRBJ1-1	.
AISDGTSGRSNEQF	TRBV10-3	TRBJ2-1	TRBD2